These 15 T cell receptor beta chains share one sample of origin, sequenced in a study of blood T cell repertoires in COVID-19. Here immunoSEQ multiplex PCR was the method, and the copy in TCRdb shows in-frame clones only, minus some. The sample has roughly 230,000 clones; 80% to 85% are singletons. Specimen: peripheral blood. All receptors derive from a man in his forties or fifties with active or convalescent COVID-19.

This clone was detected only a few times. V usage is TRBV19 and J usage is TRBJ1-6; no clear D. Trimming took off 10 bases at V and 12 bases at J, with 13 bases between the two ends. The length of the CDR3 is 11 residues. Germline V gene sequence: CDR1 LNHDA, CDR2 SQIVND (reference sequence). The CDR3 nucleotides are TGTGCCACAAGCCGAGAGGGACCCCTCCACTTT. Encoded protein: CATSREGPLHF.

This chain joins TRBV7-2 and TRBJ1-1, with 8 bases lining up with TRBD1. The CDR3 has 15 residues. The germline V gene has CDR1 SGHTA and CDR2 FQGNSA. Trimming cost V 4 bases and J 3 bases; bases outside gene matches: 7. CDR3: CASSSDQGADTEAFF. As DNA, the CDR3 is TGTGCCAGCAGCTCCGACCAGGGGGCCGACACTGAAGCTTTCTTT.

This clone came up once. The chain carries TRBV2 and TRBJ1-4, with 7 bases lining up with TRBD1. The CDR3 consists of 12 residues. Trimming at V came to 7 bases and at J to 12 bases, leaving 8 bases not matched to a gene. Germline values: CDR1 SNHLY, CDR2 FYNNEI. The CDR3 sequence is CASTPGGRQLFF. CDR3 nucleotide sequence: TGTGCCAGCACCCCAGGGGGGCGTCAACTGTTTTTT. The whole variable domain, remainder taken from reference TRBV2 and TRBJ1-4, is EPEVTQTPSHQVTQMGQEVILRCVPISNHLYFYWYRQILGQKVEFLVSFYNNEISEKSEIFDDQFSVERPDGSNFTLKIRSTKLEDSAMYFCASTPGGRQLFFGSGTQLSVL.

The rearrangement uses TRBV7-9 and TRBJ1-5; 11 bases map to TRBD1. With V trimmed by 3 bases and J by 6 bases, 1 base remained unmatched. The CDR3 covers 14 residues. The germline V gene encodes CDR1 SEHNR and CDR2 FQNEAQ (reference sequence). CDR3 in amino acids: CASSFGTGGQPQHF. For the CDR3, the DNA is TGTGCCAGCAGCTTTGGGACAGGGGGTCAGCCCCAGCATTTT.

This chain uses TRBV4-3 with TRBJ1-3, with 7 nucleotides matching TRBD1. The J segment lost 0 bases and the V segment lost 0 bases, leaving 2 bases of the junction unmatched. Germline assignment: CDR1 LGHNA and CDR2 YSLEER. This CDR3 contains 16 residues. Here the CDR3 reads CASSQEGGTSGNTIYF. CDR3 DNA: TGCGCCAGCAGCCAAGAAGGGGGCACCTCTGGAAACACCATATATTTT.

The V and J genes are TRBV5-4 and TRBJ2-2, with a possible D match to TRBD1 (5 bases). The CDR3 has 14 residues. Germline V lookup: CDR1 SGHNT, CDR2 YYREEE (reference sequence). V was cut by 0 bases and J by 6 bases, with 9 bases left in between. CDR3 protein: CASSLAAGSGELFF. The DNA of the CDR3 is TGTGCCAGCAGCTTGGCGGCAGGGTCCGGGGAGCTGTTTTTT. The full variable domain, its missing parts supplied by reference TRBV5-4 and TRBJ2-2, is ETGVTQSPTHLIKTRGQQVTLRCSSQSGHNTVSWYQQALGQGPQFIFQYYREEENGRGNFPPRFSGLQFPNYSSELNVNALELDDSALYLCASSLAAGSGELFFGEGSRLTVL.

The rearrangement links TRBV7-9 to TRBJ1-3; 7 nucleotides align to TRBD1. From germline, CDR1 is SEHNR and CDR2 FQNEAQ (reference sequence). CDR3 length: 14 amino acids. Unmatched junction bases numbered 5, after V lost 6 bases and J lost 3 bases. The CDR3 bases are TGTGCCAGCAGGAGCGACAGGGTTGGAAACACCATATATTTT. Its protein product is CASRSDRVGNTIYF.

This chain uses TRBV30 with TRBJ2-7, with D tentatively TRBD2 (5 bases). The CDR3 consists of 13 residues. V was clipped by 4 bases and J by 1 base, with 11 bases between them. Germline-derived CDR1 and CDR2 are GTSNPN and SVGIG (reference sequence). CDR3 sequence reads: CAWTPSGSYEQYF. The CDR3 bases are TGTGCCTGGACGCCAAGCGGATCCTACGAGCAGTACTTC.

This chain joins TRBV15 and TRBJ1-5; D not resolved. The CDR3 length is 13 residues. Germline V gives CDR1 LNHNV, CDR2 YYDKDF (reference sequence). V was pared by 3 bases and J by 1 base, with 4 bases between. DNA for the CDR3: TGTGCCACCAGCAGCGCGAGCAATCAGCCCCAGCATTTT. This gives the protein CATSSASNQPQHF.

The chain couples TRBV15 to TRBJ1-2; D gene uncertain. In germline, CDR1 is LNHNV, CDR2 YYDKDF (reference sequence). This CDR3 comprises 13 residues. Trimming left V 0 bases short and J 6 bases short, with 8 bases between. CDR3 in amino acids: CATSRDRNNGYTF. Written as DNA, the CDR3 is TGTGCCACCAGCAGAGACAGAAACAATGGCTACACCTTC.

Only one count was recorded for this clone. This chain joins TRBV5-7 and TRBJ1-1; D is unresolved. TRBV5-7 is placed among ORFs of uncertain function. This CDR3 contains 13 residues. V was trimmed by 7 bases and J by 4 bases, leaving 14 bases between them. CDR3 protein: CASPCRDVTEAFF. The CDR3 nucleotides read TGTGCCAGCCCTTGCCGGGATGTCACTGAAGCTTTCTTT.

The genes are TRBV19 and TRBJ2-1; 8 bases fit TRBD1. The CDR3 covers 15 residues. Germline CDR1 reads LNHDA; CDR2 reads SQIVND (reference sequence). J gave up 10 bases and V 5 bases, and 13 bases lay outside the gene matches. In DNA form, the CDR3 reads TGTGCCAGTAGTCTAATGGACCCCGGGACAGGCGAGCAGTTCTTC. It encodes CASSLMDPGTGEQFF.

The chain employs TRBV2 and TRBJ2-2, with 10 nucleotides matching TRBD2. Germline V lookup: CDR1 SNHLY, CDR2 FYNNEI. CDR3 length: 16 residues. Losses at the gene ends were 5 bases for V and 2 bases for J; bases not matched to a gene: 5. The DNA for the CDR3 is TGTGCCAGCAGTTCCCTAGCGGGGGTCAACACCGGGGAGCTGTTTTTT. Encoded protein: CASSSLAGVNTGELFF.

DNA for the CDR3: TGTGCCAGCAGTACCGACAGGGCTGGAAACACCATATATTTT. This translates into CASSTDRAGNTIYF. The chain is built from TRBV28 and TRBJ1-3; 7 bases line up with TRBD1. V lost 5 bases, J lost 2 bases, and 3 bases stayed unmatched. This CDR3 has 14 amino acids. Looked up from germline, CDR1 is MDHEN and CDR2 is SYDVKM.

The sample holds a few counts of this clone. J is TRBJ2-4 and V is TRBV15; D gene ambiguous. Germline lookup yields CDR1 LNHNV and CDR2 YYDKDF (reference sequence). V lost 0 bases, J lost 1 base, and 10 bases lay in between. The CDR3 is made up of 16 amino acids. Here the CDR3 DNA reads TGTGCCACCAGCAGAGATAGTCTTAGTGCCAAAAACATTCAGTACTTC. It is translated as CATSRDSLSAKNIQYF. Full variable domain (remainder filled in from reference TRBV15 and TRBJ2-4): DAMVIQNPRYQVTQFGKPVTLSCSQTLNHNVMYWYQQKSSQAPKLLFHYYDKDFNNEADTPDNFQSRRPNTSFCFLDIRSPGLGDTAMYLCATSRDSLSAKNIQYFGAGTRLSVL.